The 18 T cell receptor beta chains presented below share a single source sample, sequenced in a study of immune heterogeneity within non-small cell lung tumors. Bulk tumor genomic DNA constituted the template, at 450 to 700 ng per sample. During surgery, each primary tumor gave multiple biopsies spaced as far apart as possible. Curative surgery was performed on patients who had untreated, newly diagnosed non-small cell lung cancer. Using 32 V and 13 J primers, multiplex PCR amplified TCR beta CDR3. TCRdb fed the multiplex PCR reads into MiXCR, producing one record per CDR3 protein. This sample has under 4,000 distinct CDR3 sequences, with 50% to 65% found just once. The sample comprised lung tumor tissue. These receptors all stem from a man aged 55 to 69 with non-small cell lung cancer.

A remark on this clonotype: At one boundary the junction diverges from the germline segment, which might be a read error. The chain links TRBV7-9 to TRBJ2-1, with 12 bases fitting TRBD2. Germline CDR1 is SEHNR and CDR2 is FQNEAQ (reference sequence). The CDR3 is 15 amino acids. Here the CDR3 reads CASTTLAGGPNEQFF. The CDR3 DNA reads as TGCGCCAGCACAACCCTAGCGGGAGGGCCTAATGAGCAGTTCTTC.

The chain couples TRBV28 to TRBJ2-5, with 8 bases fitting TRBD1. The length of the CDR3 is 16 residues. The germline gives CDR1 MDHEN, CDR2 SYDVKM. Unmatched junction bases numbered 16, after V lost 8 bases and J lost 5 bases. This CDR3 reads CASCPGGDFNLETQYF. CDR3 nucleotide sequence: TGTGCCAGCTGCCCAGGGGGCGATTTTAATTTGGAGACCCAGTACTTC.

Concerning this clonotype: Since no conserved phenylalanine or tryptophan closes the CDR3, a read error is the likely cause. It is unclear where the CDR3 begins or ends on the DNA, so no DNA is shown, and the CDR3 is as TCRdb lists it. The chain is built from TRBV9 and TRBJ1-2; no DNA check was done on the table's D call, TRBD1. Germline loops: CDR1 SGDLS, CDR2 YYNGEE. The length of the CDR3 is 15 amino acids, counting both ends. The CDR3 spells CASSAPRDIELWLHL.

This clonotype appeared a few times. This chain uses TRBV27 with TRBJ2-7; possibly TRBD2 for D (6 bases). The CDR3 sequence is 14 residues long. With 6 bases removed from V and 5 bases from J, the gap between germline ends came to 17 bases. Germline CDR1 and CDR2: MNHEY and SMNVEV (reference sequence). CDR3 sequence: CASRAWDLNHEQYF. CDR3 bases: TGTGCCAGCAGGGCCTGGGACTTAAACCACGAGCAGTACTTC.

The J gene is TRBJ2-7, the V gene TRBV28; a weak D match, TRBD2 (5 bases). The CDR3 sequence is 15 residues long. V lost 3 bases and J lost 3, with 15 bases in between. Germline CDR1 reads MDHEN; CDR2 reads SYDVKM. CDR3 nucleotides: TGTGCCAGCAGTTTTGAGGGTAATGGGTACTACGAGCAGTACTTC. Protein product: CASSFEGNGYYEQYF.

Judged by abundance, this clonotype is medium-sized. This chain connects TRBV16 to TRBJ1-1; D is uncertain. V was clipped by 4 bases and J by 1 base, with 13 bases between them. This CDR3 has 15 amino acids. The germline gives CDR1 KGHSY, CDR2 FQNENV. The CDR3 here is CASSPIYRENTEAFF. The CDR3 DNA reads TGTGCCAGCAGCCCGATATATAGAGAGAACACTGAAGCTTTCTTT. The full variable domain, completed using reference TRBV16 and TRBJ1-1, is GEEVAQTPKHLVRGEGQKAKLYCAPIKGHSYVFWYQQVLKNEFKFLISFQNENVFDETGMPKERFSAKCLPNSPCSLEIQATKLEDSAVYFCASSPIYRENTEAFFGQGTRLTVV.

The genes are TRBV28 and TRBJ2-7; 12 positions match TRBD2. CDR1 is MDHEN, CDR2 SYDVKM, per germline. Unmatched junction bases numbered 8, after V lost 6 bases and J lost 2 bases. The CDR3 runs to 16 residues. The CDR3 bases are TGTGCCAGCAGCATTATTAGACTAGCGGGGGCCTACGAGCAGTACTTC. This gives the protein CASSIIRLAGAYEQYF.

In its sample, this clonotype is medium-sized. The V and J genes are TRBV27 and TRBJ2-3, with 7 bases matching TRBD2. The CDR3 consists of 15 residues. The germline V gene encodes CDR1 MNHEY and CDR2 SMNVEV (reference sequence). The ends lost 3 bases at V and 1 base at J; junction bases unmatched: 4. CDR3 sequence: CASSLRGSGTDTQYF. As DNA, the CDR3 is TGTGCCAGCAGTTTGCGGGGGAGCGGCACAGATACGCAGTATTTT.

This clonotype qualifies as large (0.1 to 1%). The chain has TRBV12-3 or TRBV12-4 and TRBJ2-1, with TRBD2 matching 8 bases. Trimming removed 4 bases from V and 10 bases from J; junction bases left unmatched: 15. This CDR3 spans 16 amino acids. The CDR3 protein is CASSSHLSGDSGEQFF. DNA of the CDR3: TGTGCCAGCAGTTCACACCTTAGCGGGGACTCCGGCGAGCAGTTCTTC.

This clonotype has a handful of counts. Given a much more abundant clone one base away, this may be a read error. This chain links TRBV24-1 with TRBJ1-2; possibly TRBD1 for D (6 bases). The CDR3 covers 13 residues. Trimming pared 5 bases from V and 6 bases from J, leaving 12 bases between. Germline CDR1 is KGHDR and CDR2 is SFDVKD. CDR3 bases: TGTGCCACCAGTGGTGGAGGGGGAAATGGCTACACCTTC. This gives the protein CATSGGGGNGYTF.

This chain connects TRBV2 to TRBJ2-1, with D possibly being TRBD1 (5 bases). CDR1 and CDR2 (germline): SNHLY, FYNNEI. This CDR3 contains 13 residues. The ends were cut back, 7 bases at V and 3 bases at J, with 10 bases in the middle. CDR3 bases: TGTGCCAGCATCAGGGAAATCTACAATGAGCAGTTCTTC. Translating it yields CASIREIYNEQFF.

This clonotype is labeled as medium-sized. V is TRBV5-1 and J is TRBJ1-1; possibly TRBD1 for D (5 bases). The V gene's germline CDR1 is SGHRS and CDR2 YFSETQ. The CDR3 runs to 14 residues. Trimming took 1 base from V and 5 from J, leaving 12 bases between them. The CDR3 coding sequence is TGCGCCAGCAGCTTGTTCACAGGCAATACTGAAGCTTTCTTT. Translating gives CASSLFTGNTEAFF.

V is TRBV6-2 or TRBV6-3 and J is TRBJ1-6; maybe TRBD1 (5 bases). The CDR3 extends over 13 amino acids. CDR1 is MNHEY and CDR2 is SVGEGT in the germline V gene. Trimming stripped 6 bases from V and 10 bases from J, with 13 bases between. The CDR3 here is CASSPTATSPLHF. The DNA of the CDR3 is TGTGCCAGCAGCCCGACAGCCACCTCACCCCTCCACTTT.

The chain is built from TRBV19 and TRBJ1-5; unclear D gene. Between the trimmed V and J ends, which lost 8 bases and 7 bases, there was a span of 9 bases. The CDR3 is 11 residues long. The germline gives CDR1 LNHDA, CDR2 SQIVND (reference sequence). CDR3: CASSAGQPQHF. Here the CDR3 DNA reads TGTGCCAGTTCGGCGGGCCAGCCCCAGCATTTT.

This clonotype was seen more than once but under ten times. This CDR3 reads CASSDTTKRAGGSSEQYF. CDR3 sequence (DNA): TGTGCCAGCAGTGACACGACCAAGCGGGCGGGGGGGTCGAGCGAGCAGTACTTC. The chain has TRBV6-4 and TRBJ2-7, with 9 positions matching TRBD2. The length of the CDR3 is 18 residues. The V segment lost 2 bases and the J segment 6 bases; nucleotides outside the gene matches: 17. Germline V gene sequence: CDR1 MRHNA, CDR2 SNTAGT.

The genes are TRBV7-9 and TRBJ1-1; maybe TRBD1 (5 bases). The germline V and J ends were trimmed by 7 bases and 1 base, with 19 bases remaining between them. CDR3 length: 16 residues. CDR1 and CDR2 from the germline V gene are SEHNR and FQNEAQ (reference sequence). DNA for the CDR3: TGTGCCAGCATCTTTGGGGGGGGTACGGGGAACACTGAAGCTTTCTTT. It codes for CASIFGGGTGNTEAFF.

Remarks on this clonotype: One junction end does not reproduce the germline sequence, and a read error may be involved. V and J are TRBV5-1 and TRBJ2-5, with 9 bases matching TRBD1. This CDR3 spans 14 amino acids. Germline V CDR1 and CDR2: SGHRS, YFSETQ. CDR3 sequence: CASSSGTGIETHYF. The CDR3 DNA reads as TGCGCCAGCAGCTCTGGGACAGGGATAGAGACCCATTACTTC.

In DNA, the CDR3 is TGTGCCAGTGATGGTGGGTACGAGCAGTACTTC. It translates to CASDGGYEQYF. V usage is TRBV2 and J usage is TRBJ2-7; the D is unclear. From germline, CDR1 is SNHLY and CDR2 FYNNEI. This CDR3 has 11 amino acids. V lost 9 bases and J 4 bases, leaving 10 bases between the germline ends.